This is a list of T cell receptor beta chains from one sample in a study of neurological immune-mediated disorders. MiXCR was run by TCRdb on the 5' RACE reads, yielding one entry per CDR3 protein. The sample includes about 66,000 distinct CDR3 sequences, 3.5% to 5% seen only once; the top ten take roughly 1.4%. Specimen: PBMCs. These receptor sequences come from a man younger than 45 with multiple sclerosis. Both conserved end residues are part of each CDR3. The D gene is left open where the match is weak. Where a row states a size, it is once, few, many or the class of an expanded clone; other rows omit it.

d_call j_call clone_size v_call cdr3_aa cdr3_nt
TRBD1 TRBJ1-2 few TRBV20-1 CSAREGTGGWSYTF TGCAGTGCTAGAGAGGGAACAGGGGGGTGGAGCTACACCTTC
TRBD1 TRBJ2-1 - TRBV4-1 CASSQEWDSSYNEQFF TGCGCCAGCAGCCAAGAGTGGGACAGCTCCTACAATGAGCAGTTCTTC
TRBD2 TRBJ2-1 many TRBV5-1 CASSGGLEKFF TGCGCCAGCAGCGGGGGACTAGAAAAGTTCTTC
TRBD2 TRBJ2-7 many TRBV20-1 CSAEGTSGVSYEQYF TGCAGTGCTGAGGGGACTAGCGGGGTCTCCTACGAGCAGTACTTC
- TRBJ2-3 many TRBV7-2 CASSLGDFTDTQYF TGTGCCAGCAGCTTAGGAGATTTCACAGATACGCAGTATTTT
- TRBJ2-7 many TRBV7-2 CASSLEKVSSYEQYF TGTGCCAGCAGCTTAGAAAAGGTCAGCTCCTACGAGCAGTACTTC
- TRBJ1-1 many TRBV20-1 CSAKTGSGGNTEAFF TGCAGTGCCAAGACCGGGAGCGGCGGGAACACTGAAGCTTTCTTT
- TRBJ2-5 many TRBV15 CATSRGTVQETQYF TGTGCCACCAGCAGAGGGACAGTCCAAGAGACCCAGTACTTC
- TRBJ1-4 many TRBV5-1 CASSLDWAEKLFF TGCGCCAGCAGCTTGGATTGGGCTGAAAAACTGTTTTTT
- TRBJ1-1 many TRBV20-1 CSAIGRARLGNTEAFF TGCAGTGCTATTGGGAGGGCTCGGTTAGGGAACACTGAAGCTTTCTTT
- TRBJ1-3 many TRBV29-1 CSVETGRRGFSGNTIYF TGCAGCGTTGAAACCGGCAGGCGAGGGTTCTCTGGAAACACCATATATTTT
- TRBJ2-7 many TRBV20-1 CSARGGKGLSEQYF TGCAGTGCTAGAGGAGGGAAGGGGCTAAGCGAGCAGTACTTC
- TRBJ2-2 many TRBV12-3/TRBV12-4 CASIGVNTGELFF TGTGCCAGCATTGGGGTGAACACCGGGGAGCTGTTTTTT
- TRBJ2-7 many TRBV20-1 CSASGRYYEQYF TGCAGTGCCAGCGGACGTTACTACGAGCAGTACTTC
- TRBJ1-1 many TRBV12-3/TRBV12-4 CASTLFGQNTEAFF TGTGCCAGCACCCTTTTCGGCCAGAACACTGAAGCTTTCTTT
- TRBJ2-5 many TRBV9 CASSVEGLQVTTQYF TGTGCCAGCAGCGTAGAGGGACTGCAAGTCACGACCCAGTACTTC